This is a list of T cell receptor beta chains from one sample in a study of T cells in Graves' hyperthyroidism and ophthalmopathy. TCRdb fed the multiplex PCR reads into MiXCR, producing one record per CDR3 protein. The sample includes hundreds of thousands of distinct CDR3 sequences, around a quarter of them seen just once. The sample taken for sequencing was blood. These receptors all stem from a man aged 50 or older with Graves' hyperthyroidism. CDR3s include the opening cysteine and the closing phenylalanine or tryptophan. Each record gives: CDR3 DNA, CDR3 protein, J gene, clone size, V gene, D gene. D genes are given only for firm matches. Size is stated for part of the rows, as once, few or many counts, or as a class when the clone is expanded.

CDR3nt: TGCGCCAGCAGCCGACTAGCGGGGGTTAGCACAGATACGCAGTATTTT
CDR3aa: CASSRLAGVSTDTQYF
j_gene: TRBJ2-3
abundance: many
v_gene: TRBV5-1
d_gene: TRBD2

CDR3nt: TGTGCCAGCAGTTCGGGGGGGAAATCAACTAATGAAAAACTGTTTTTT
CDR3aa: CASSSGGKSTNEKLFF
j_gene: TRBJ1-4
abundance: -
v_gene: TRBV28
d_gene: -

CDR3nt: TGTGCCAGCAGCGTAGTTGGCGAAACCGGGGAGCTGTTTTTT
CDR3aa: CASSVVGETGELFF
j_gene: TRBJ2-2
abundance: -
v_gene: TRBV9
d_gene: -

CDR3nt: TGTGCCAGCAGCGTAGAAGCCCAGAACACTGAAGCTTTCTTT
CDR3aa: CASSVEAQNTEAFF
j_gene: TRBJ1-1
abundance: -
v_gene: TRBV9
d_gene: -

CDR3nt: TGTGCCAGCAGTGGAGTCGGTAACTATGGCTACACCTTC
CDR3aa: CASSGVGNYGYTF
j_gene: TRBJ1-2
abundance: -
v_gene: TRBV6-8
d_gene: -

CDR3nt: TGTGCCAGCAGCGTGGACGTCACCGGGGAGCTGTTTTTT
CDR3aa: CASSVDVTGELFF
j_gene: TRBJ2-2
abundance: -
v_gene: TRBV7-9
d_gene: -

CDR3nt: TGCAGCGTAGCGGGAGAGGGGGGCACAGATACGCAGTATTTT
CDR3aa: CSVAGEGGTDTQYF
j_gene: TRBJ2-3
abundance: -
v_gene: TRBV29-1
d_gene: TRBD2

CDR3nt: TGTGCCAGTTCCGCGTCGGGCACCGACTACGAGCAGTACTTC
CDR3aa: CASSASGTDYEQYF
j_gene: TRBJ2-7
abundance: -
v_gene: TRBV12-3/TRBV12-4
d_gene: -

CDR3nt: TGTGCCAGCAGGATCGGGACTAGCCGACAAGAGACCCAGTACTTC
CDR3aa: CASRIGTSRQETQYF
j_gene: TRBJ2-5
abundance: -
v_gene: TRBV12-3/TRBV12-4
d_gene: TRBD2

CDR3nt: TGTGCCAGCAGCAACCAGGGGGCTAGTGGAAACACCATATATTTT
CDR3aa: CASSNQGASGNTIYF
j_gene: TRBJ1-3
abundance: -
v_gene: TRBV11-2
d_gene: TRBD1

CDR3nt: TGTGCCAGCAGTTCCCGACTAGGATCATCCTACAATGAGCAGTTCTTC
CDR3aa: CASSSRLGSSYNEQFF
j_gene: TRBJ2-1
abundance: -
v_gene: TRBV27
d_gene: -

CDR3nt: TGTGCCAGCAGCCCTCAGGGTAGGAGCAATCAGCCCCAGCATTTT
CDR3aa: CASSPQGRSNQPQHF
j_gene: TRBJ1-5
abundance: few
v_gene: TRBV27
d_gene: -

CDR3nt: TGCAGTGCTAGAGATCTAGACAGAAACTCCTACGAGCAGTACTTC
CDR3aa: CSARDLDRNSYEQYF
j_gene: TRBJ2-7
abundance: few
v_gene: TRBV20-1
d_gene: -

CDR3nt: TGTGCTAGTGGTTTGGTACTGGCTAGCGGCTACGAGCAGTACTTC
CDR3aa: CASGLVLASGYEQYF
j_gene: TRBJ2-7
abundance: many
v_gene: TRBV12-5
d_gene: TRBD2

CDR3nt: TGTGCCAGCAGTTTGGGGCTAGCGGGAGACTACAATGAGCAGTTCTTC
CDR3aa: CASSLGLAGDYNEQFF
j_gene: TRBJ2-1
abundance: many
v_gene: TRBV12-3/TRBV12-4
d_gene: TRBD2

CDR3nt: TGTGCCAGCAGCGTAGACCCGGGATTAACCTACGAGCAGTACTTC
CDR3aa: CASSVDPGLTYEQYF
j_gene: TRBJ2-7
abundance: few
v_gene: TRBV9
d_gene: -

CDR3nt: TGTGCCAGCAGCTTAGGTTGGGCGGGACTCACAGATACGCAGTATTTT
CDR3aa: CASSLGWAGLTDTQYF
j_gene: TRBJ2-3
abundance: many
v_gene: TRBV7-9
d_gene: -

CDR3nt: TGCAGCGTTGGAGGGGGGCTGGGGTATGGCTACACCTTC
CDR3aa: CSVGGGLGYGYTF
j_gene: TRBJ1-2
abundance: -
v_gene: TRBV29-1
d_gene: -

CDR3nt: TGTGCCAGCAGTGCCAGCGAGGGCAGCTACACCTTC
CDR3aa: CASSASEGSYTF
j_gene: TRBJ1-2
abundance: few
v_gene: TRBV6-1
d_gene: -

CDR3nt: TGTGCCAGCAGCCCCAAAGGGACAGGTGGGGGCTACACCTTC
CDR3aa: CASSPKGTGGGYTF
j_gene: TRBJ1-2
abundance: -
v_gene: TRBV3-1
d_gene: TRBD1

CDR3nt: TGTGCCAGCAGCTTAATAGCCGGGACGGCTAGGCACGAGCAGTACTTC
CDR3aa: CASSLIAGTARHEQYF
j_gene: TRBJ2-7
abundance: -
v_gene: TRBV7-9
d_gene: -

CDR3nt: TGTGCCACCAGTGAGCCCTACGGGACAGGCGCCTACGAGCAGTACTTC
CDR3aa: CATSEPYGTGAYEQYF
j_gene: TRBJ2-7
abundance: few
v_gene: TRBV24-1
d_gene: TRBD1

CDR3nt: TGTGCCAGCAGTTTAGACCCCTGGGACAGCAACACTGAAGCTTTCTTT
CDR3aa: CASSLDPWDSNTEAFF
j_gene: TRBJ1-1
abundance: -
v_gene: TRBV12-3/TRBV12-4
d_gene: TRBD1

CDR3nt: TGTGCCAGCAGTCCTCGAACTACTCAATACACAGATACGCAGTATTTT
CDR3aa: CASSPRTTQYTDTQYF
j_gene: TRBJ2-3
abundance: -
v_gene: TRBV6-1
d_gene: -

CDR3nt: TGTGCCGGGGGACCGACTCCCTACAATGAGCAGTTCTTC
CDR3aa: CAGGPTPYNEQFF
j_gene: TRBJ2-1
abundance: -
v_gene: TRBV10-3
d_gene: -

CDR3nt: TGTGCCAGCAGCTTGAGGAGACAGGGGGACGAGCAGTACTTC
CDR3aa: CASSLRRQGDEQYF
j_gene: TRBJ2-7
abundance: few
v_gene: TRBV11-1
d_gene: TRBD1

CDR3nt: TGTGCCTGGACTCGGACAGGGCCGAACACTGAAGCTTTCTTT
CDR3aa: CAWTRTGPNTEAFF
j_gene: TRBJ1-1
abundance: few
v_gene: TRBV30
d_gene: TRBD1